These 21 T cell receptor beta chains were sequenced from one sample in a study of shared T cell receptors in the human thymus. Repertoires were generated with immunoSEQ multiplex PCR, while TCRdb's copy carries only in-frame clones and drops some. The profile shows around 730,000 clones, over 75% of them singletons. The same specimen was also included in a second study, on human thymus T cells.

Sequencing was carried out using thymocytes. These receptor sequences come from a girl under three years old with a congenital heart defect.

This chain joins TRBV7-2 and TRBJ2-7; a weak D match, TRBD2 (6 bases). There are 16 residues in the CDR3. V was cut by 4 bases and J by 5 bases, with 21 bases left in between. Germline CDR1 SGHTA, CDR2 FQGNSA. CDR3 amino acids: CASSSKRDSGRNEQYF. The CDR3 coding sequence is TGTGCCAGCAGCTCGAAACGGGACTCAGGACGTAACGAGCAGTACTTC.

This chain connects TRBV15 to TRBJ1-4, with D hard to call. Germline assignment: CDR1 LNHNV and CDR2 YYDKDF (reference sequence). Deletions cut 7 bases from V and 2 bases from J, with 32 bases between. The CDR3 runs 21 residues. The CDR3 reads CATTNAPPTPEIDITNEKLFF. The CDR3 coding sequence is TGTGCCACCACTAACGCCCCACCGACTCCGGAAATTGATATTACTAATGAAAAACTGTTTTTT.

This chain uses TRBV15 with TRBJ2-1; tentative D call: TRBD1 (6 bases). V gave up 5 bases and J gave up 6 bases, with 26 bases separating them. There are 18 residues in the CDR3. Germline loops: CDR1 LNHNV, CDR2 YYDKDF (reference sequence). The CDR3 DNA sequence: TGTGCCACCAGCCCCCCCCGGGACATATGGCCGATTGTCAATGAGCAGTTCTTC. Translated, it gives CATSPPRDIWPIVNEQFF.

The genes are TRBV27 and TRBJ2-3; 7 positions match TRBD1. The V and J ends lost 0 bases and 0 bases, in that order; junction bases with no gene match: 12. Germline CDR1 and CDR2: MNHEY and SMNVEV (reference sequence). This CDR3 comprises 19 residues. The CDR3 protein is CASSLSALPGQNSTDTQYF. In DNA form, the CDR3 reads TGTGCCAGCAGTTTATCAGCTCTCCCGGGACAGAATAGCACAGATACGCAGTATTTT.

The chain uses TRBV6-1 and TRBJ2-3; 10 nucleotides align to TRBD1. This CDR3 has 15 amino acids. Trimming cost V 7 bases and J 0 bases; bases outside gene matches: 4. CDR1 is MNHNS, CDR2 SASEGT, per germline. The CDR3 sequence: CASTTGQGSTDTQYF. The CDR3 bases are TGTGCCAGCACTACGGGACAGGGGAGCACAGATACGCAGTATTTT.

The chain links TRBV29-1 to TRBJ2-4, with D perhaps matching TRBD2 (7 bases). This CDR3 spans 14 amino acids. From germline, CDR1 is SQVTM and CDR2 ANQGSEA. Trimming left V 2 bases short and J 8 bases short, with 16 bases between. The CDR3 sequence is CSVESGGASDIQYF. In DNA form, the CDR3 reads TGCAGCGTTGAATCGGGGGGCGCTTCGGACATTCAGTACTTC.

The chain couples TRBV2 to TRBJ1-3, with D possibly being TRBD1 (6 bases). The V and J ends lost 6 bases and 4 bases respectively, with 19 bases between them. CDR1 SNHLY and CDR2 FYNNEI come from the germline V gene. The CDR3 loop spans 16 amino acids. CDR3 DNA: TGTGCCAGCAGCCCCAAGGTCGGACAGAAGGGAAACACCATATATTTT. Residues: CASSPKVGQKGNTIYF.

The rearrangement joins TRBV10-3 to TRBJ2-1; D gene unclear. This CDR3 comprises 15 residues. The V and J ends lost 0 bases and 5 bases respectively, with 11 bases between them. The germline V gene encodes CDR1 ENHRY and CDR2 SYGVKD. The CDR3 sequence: CAISESFVCNNEQFF. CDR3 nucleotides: TGTGCCATCAGTGAGTCGTTCGTCTGTAACAATGAGCAGTTCTTC.

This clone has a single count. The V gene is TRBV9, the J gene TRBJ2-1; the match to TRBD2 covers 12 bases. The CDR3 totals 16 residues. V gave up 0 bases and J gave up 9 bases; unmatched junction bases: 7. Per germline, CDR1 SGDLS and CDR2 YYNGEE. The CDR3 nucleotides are TGTGCCAGCAGCGTAGACCTAGCGGGGGGGGGTATTGAGCAGTTCTTC. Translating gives CASSVDLAGGGIEQFF.

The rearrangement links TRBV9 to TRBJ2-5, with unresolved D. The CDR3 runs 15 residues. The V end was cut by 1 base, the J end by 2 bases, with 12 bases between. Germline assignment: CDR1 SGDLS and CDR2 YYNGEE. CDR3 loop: CASSVLGYLQETQYF. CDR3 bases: TGTGCCAGCAGCGTACTAGGATACTTACAAGAGACCCAGTACTTC. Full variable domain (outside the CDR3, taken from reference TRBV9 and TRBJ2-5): DSGVTQTPKHLITATGQRVTLRCSPRSGDLSVYWYQQSLDQGLQFLIQYYNGEERAKGNILERFSAQQFPDLHSELNLSSLELGDSALYFCASSVLGYLQETQYFGPGTRLLVL.

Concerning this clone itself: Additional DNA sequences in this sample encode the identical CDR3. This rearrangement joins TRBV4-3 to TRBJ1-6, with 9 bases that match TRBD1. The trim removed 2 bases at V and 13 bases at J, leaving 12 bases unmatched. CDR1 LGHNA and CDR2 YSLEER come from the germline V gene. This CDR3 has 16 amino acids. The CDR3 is CASSQPGGQGNSPLHF. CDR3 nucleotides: TGCGCCAGCAGCCAACCTGGGGGACAGGGAAACTCCCCCCTCCACTTT.

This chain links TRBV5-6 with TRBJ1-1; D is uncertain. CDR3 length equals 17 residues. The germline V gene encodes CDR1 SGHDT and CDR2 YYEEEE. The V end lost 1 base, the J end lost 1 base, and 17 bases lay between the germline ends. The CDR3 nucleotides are TGTGCCAGCAGCTTGTTTCTCCGGGAAGGGCCGAACACTGAAGCTTTCTTT. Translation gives CASSLFLREGPNTEAFF.

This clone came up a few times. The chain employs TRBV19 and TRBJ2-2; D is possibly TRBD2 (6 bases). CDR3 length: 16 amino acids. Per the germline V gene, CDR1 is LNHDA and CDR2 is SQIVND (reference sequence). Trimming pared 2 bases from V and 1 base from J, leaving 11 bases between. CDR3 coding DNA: TGTGCCAGTAGTATATCGGGGGTGAAGAACACCGGGGAGCTGTTTTTT. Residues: CASSISGVKNTGELFF.

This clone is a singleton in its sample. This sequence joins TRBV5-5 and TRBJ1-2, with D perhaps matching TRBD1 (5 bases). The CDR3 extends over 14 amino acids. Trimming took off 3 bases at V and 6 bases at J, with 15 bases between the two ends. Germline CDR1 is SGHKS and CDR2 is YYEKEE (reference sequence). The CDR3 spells CASSSPGGSNGYTF. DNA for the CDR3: TGTGCCAGCAGCTCCCCGGGGGGTTCCAATGGCTACACCTTC.

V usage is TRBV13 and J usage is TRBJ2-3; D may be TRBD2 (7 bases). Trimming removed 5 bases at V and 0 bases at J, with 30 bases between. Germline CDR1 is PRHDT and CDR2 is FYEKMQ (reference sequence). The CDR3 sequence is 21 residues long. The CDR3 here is CASSQDSPERRGGPSTDTQYF. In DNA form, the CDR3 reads TGTGCCAGCAGCCAAGATAGCCCTGAGCGGAGGGGGGGTCCTAGCACAGATACGCAGTATTTT.

The DNA of the CDR3 is TGTGCCAGCAGCCTGACTAGCCAACCTGACGCAGAGACCCAGTACTTC. As protein: CASSLTSQPDAETQYF. The chain links TRBV5-4 to TRBJ2-5, with 7 nucleotides matching TRBD2. Trimming at V came to 4 bases and at J to 4 bases, leaving 13 bases not matched to a gene. The CDR3 length is 16 residues. Germline loops: CDR1 SGHNT, CDR2 YYREEE (reference sequence).

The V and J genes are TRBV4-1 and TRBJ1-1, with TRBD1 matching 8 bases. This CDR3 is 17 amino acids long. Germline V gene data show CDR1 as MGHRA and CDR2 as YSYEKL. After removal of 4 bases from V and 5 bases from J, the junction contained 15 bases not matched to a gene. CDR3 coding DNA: TGCGCCAGCAGCCCCGGACAGGGCTGGGCTGTAGAAACTGAAGCTTTCTTT. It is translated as CASSPGQGWAVETEAFF.

The CDR3 DNA follows: TGTGCCAGCAGTCTACCGAGCTCCTACGAGCAGTACTTC. This translates into CASSLPSSYEQYF. This chain joins TRBV6-7 and TRBJ2-7; D is unresolved. TRBV6-7 is an ORF, with its function uncertain. V lost 5 bases and J 0 bases, leaving 8 bases between the germline ends. The CDR3 has 13 amino acids.

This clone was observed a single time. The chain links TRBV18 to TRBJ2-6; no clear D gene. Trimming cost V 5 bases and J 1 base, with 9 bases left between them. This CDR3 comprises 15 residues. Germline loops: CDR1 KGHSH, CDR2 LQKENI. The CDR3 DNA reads TGTGCCAGCTCATCGGTCTTATCTGGGGCCAACGTCCTGACTTTC. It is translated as CASSSVLSGANVLTF.

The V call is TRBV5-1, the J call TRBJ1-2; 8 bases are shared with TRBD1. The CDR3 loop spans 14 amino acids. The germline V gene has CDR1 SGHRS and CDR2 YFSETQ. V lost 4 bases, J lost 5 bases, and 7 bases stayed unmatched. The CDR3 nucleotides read TGCGCCAGCAGCGGAGGACAGGGACGATATGGCTACACCTTC. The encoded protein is CASSGGQGRYGYTF.

This CDR3 reads CASNKTGNLNSPLHF. DNA of the CDR3: TGTGCCAGCAACAAGACAGGGAATCTTAATTCACCCCTCCACTTT. V is TRBV6-1 and J is TRBJ1-6; 7 nucleotides match TRBD1. The V gene end was trimmed by 7 bases and the J gene end by 6 bases; junction bases not matched to a gene: 9. The germline CDR1 and CDR2 sequences are MNHNS and SASEGT. This CDR3 is 15 amino acids long.